Shown below are 22 T cell receptor beta chains from a single sample sequenced in a study of T cell repertoires in cytomegalovirus infection. TCRdb re-called the reads with MiXCR, one entry per CDR3 protein. The sample has some 700,000 distinct CDR3 sequences, about 30% seen once. No cognate antigen is known for these TCRs. Sequenced material: cultured PBMCs, taken from culture after CMV antigen stimulation. The receptor source for this set is a human donor in good health (CMV status not recorded). Some clones in this sample may be carry-over from other donors' samples.

Ten or more counts support this clonotype. The chain uses TRBV7-2 and TRBJ2-5; 7 bases map to TRBD2. Losses at the gene ends were 3 bases for V and 4 bases for J; bases not matched to a gene: 2. Germline CDR1 and CDR2: SGHTA and FQGNSA. The CDR3 loop spans 13 amino acids. CDR3 bases: TGTGCCAGCAGCTTGGGGAGGGTAGAGACCCAGTACTTC. Protein: CASSLGRVETQYF.

The chain recombines TRBV2 with TRBJ1-1, with D unresolved. Germline loops: CDR1 SNHLY, CDR2 FYNNEI. Trimming removed 8 bases from V and 1 base from J, with 5 bases in between. The CDR3 covers 11 residues. CDR3 bases: TGTGCCAGCGATGCGAACACTGAAGCTTTCTTT. This sequence encodes CASDANTEAFF.

This clonotype was counted a few times. J is TRBJ2-2 and V is TRBV20-1; weak D call: TRBD1 (5 bases). V was shortened by 0 bases and J by 4 bases, with 12 bases between the two germline ends. Germline CDR1 is DFQATT and CDR2 is SNEGSKA (reference sequence). This CDR3 has 15 residues. CDR3 sequence: CSARDRAGPTGELFF. Written as DNA, the CDR3 is TGCAGTGCTAGAGATCGGGCAGGGCCCACCGGGGAGCTGTTTTTT.

The chain employs TRBV6-2 or TRBV6-3 and TRBJ2-5; TRBD2 matches at 13 bases. Germline CDR1 MNHEY, CDR2 SVGEGT. The CDR3 extends over 18 amino acids. With 6 bases clipped from V and 0 bases from J, the junction kept 10 bases outside the gene matches. DNA for the CDR3: TGTGCCAGCAGCCCGGGACTAGCGGGGTTCACGTACCAAGAGACCCAGTACTTC. Protein sequence: CASSPGLAGFTYQETQYF.

The genes are TRBV11-2 and TRBJ2-1; D may match TRBD1 or TRBD2 (5 bases each). Germline V CDR1 and CDR2: SGHAT, FQNNGV. V lost 1 base and J 6 bases, leaving 10 bases between the germline ends. This CDR3 spans 14 amino acids. The CDR3 DNA is TGTGCCAGCAGCTTAGGGGGGACGGGCAATGAGCAGTTCTTC. It translates to CASSLGGTGNEQFF.

Many counts were recorded for this clonotype. The genes are TRBV7-2 and TRBJ2-7, with 9 bases fitting TRBD2. CDR1 is SGHTA and CDR2 is FQGNSA in the germline V gene. Trimming cost V 5 bases and J 1 base; bases outside gene matches: 12. The CDR3 contains 17 residues. CDR3 nucleotides: TGTGCCAGCAGCGCTCCATCCTGGCGGGAGGGGTCCTACGAGCAGTACTTC. It specifies CASSAPSWREGSYEQYF.

This clonotype has a handful of counts. The rearrangement uses TRBV6-1 and TRBJ2-3; TRBD2 might be the D (6 bases). V gave up 5 bases and J gave up 4 bases, with 16 bases separating them. There are 15 residues in the CDR3. In germline, CDR1 is MNHNS, CDR2 SASEGT. The CDR3 nucleotides read TGTGCCAGCAGTTTTAACCGGGGGACCGCAGATACGCAGTATTTT. Protein sequence: CASSFNRGTADTQYF.

Concerning this clonotype itself: This may arise from a read error, as a much more abundant clone is one base away. This sequence joins TRBV7-2 and TRBJ2-1, with TRBD2 matching over 16 bases. The ends lost 8 bases at V and 9 bases at J; junction bases unmatched: 19. CDR1 is SGHTA, CDR2 FQGNSA, per germline. CDR3 length: 19 amino acids. CDR3 nucleotides: TGTGCCAGCGGCCTCCAGGGACTAGCGGGAGGGCACGGCGGGCGTGAGCAGTTCTTC. Protein product: CASGLQGLAGGHGGREQFF. The full variable domain, its missing parts supplied by reference TRBV7-2 and TRBJ2-1, is GAGVSQSPSNKVTEKGKDVELRCDPISGHTALYWYRQSLGQGLEFLIYFQGNSAPDKSGLPSDRFSAERTGGSVSTLTIQRTQQEDSAVYLCASGLQGLAGGHGGREQFFGPGTRLTVL.

The chain links TRBV7-8 to TRBJ2-3, with D tentatively TRBD1 (5 bases). Germline CDR1 and CDR2: SGHVS and FQNEAQ. The V and J ends lost 7 bases and 3 bases respectively, with 11 bases between them. The CDR3 totals 13 residues. In DNA form, the CDR3 reads TGTGCCAGCATCAGGGTTCGGACAGATACGCAGTATTTT. Translation: CASIRVRTDTQYF.

This clonotype was detected a few times. The rearrangement uses TRBV29-1 and TRBJ1-2; D is unclear. This CDR3 is built from 13 residues. V was pared by 8 bases and J by 1 base, with 14 bases between. Germline CDR1 reads SQVTM; CDR2 reads ANQGSEA. The CDR3 DNA follows: TGCAGCATGATCGGGCCCGATAACTATGGCTACACCTTC. As protein: CSMIGPDNYGYTF.

The V call is TRBV7-6, the J call TRBJ2-7, with 7 bases fitting TRBD2. Looked up from germline, CDR1 is SGHVS and CDR2 is FNYEAQ. This CDR3 has 15 residues. V gave up 1 base and J gave up 2 bases; unmatched junction bases: 5. The CDR3 DNA follows: TGTGCCAGCAGCTTAGGGGGGAGGGTCCCCTACGAGCAGTACTTC. It is translated as CASSLGGRVPYEQYF.

The V and J genes are TRBV12-3 or TRBV12-4 and TRBJ2-5; TRBD2 aligns across 14 bases. Trimming took 6 bases from V and 4 from J; bases not matched to a gene: 7. This CDR3 spans 16 amino acids. DNA for the CDR3: TGTGCCAGCAGCCCCGGGACTAGCGGGAGACGAGAGACCCAGTACTTC. This sequence encodes CASSPGTSGRRETQYF.

The table lists this clonotype with many counts. CDR3 sequence: CASSWGQGDYGYTF. The DNA of the CDR3 is TGTGCCAGCAGCTGGGGACAGGGGGACTATGGCTACACCTTC. The chain is built from TRBV7-2 and TRBJ1-2, with 11 bases fitting TRBD1. Per the germline V gene, CDR1 is SGHTA and CDR2 is FQGNSA. The CDR3 is made up of 14 amino acids. V trimming: 4 bases; J trimming: 3 bases; junction bases outside the gene matches: 1.

This chain uses TRBV2 with TRBJ2-7, with D tentatively TRBD2 (6 bases). V was cut by 6 bases and J by 1 base, with 19 bases left in between. This CDR3 has 16 amino acids. Germline V gene sequence: CDR1 SNHLY, CDR2 FYNNEI. CDR3 region: CASRPGRAEGSYEQYF. The CDR3 bases are TGTGCCAGCAGACCCGGACGGGCGGAGGGGTCCTACGAGCAGTACTTC.

The rearrangement uses TRBV6-6 and TRBJ1-6, with D possibly TRBD1 on 5 matching bases. Germline lookup yields CDR1 MNHNY and CDR2 SVGAGI (reference sequence). Trimming took off 7 bases at V and 6 bases at J, with 13 bases between the two ends. The CDR3 contains 14 residues. DNA for the CDR3: TGTGCCAGCACCCGAGCAGGGAGTAATTCACCCCTCCACTTT. It encodes CASTRAGSNSPLHF.

This clonotype was seen a few times. The chain links TRBV12-3 or TRBV12-4 to TRBJ2-5; D is perhaps TRBD2 (6 bases). CDR3 length equals 14 residues. Trimming cost V 6 bases and J 5 bases, with 16 bases left between them. CDR3 DNA: TGTGCCAGCAGCCTCTGGGACTTCCCTGAGACCCAGTACTTC. It is translated as CASSLWDFPETQYF.

This clonotype occurred many times. The rearrangement uses TRBV12-3 or TRBV12-4 and TRBJ1-1; TRBD1 matches 9 bases. The length of the CDR3 is 15 residues. J was trimmed by 4 bases and V by 4 bases; bases with no gene match: 7. This CDR3 reads CASSWGQGLGTEAFF. CDR3 coding DNA: TGTGCCAGCAGTTGGGGACAGGGTTTGGGCACTGAAGCTTTCTTT.

This clonotype was detected ten times or more. The chain links TRBV7-2 to TRBJ2-1; D remains unclear. CDR3 size: 15 residues. Germline V CDR1 and CDR2: SGHTA, FQGNSA. With 5 bases removed from V and 4 bases from J, the gap between germline ends came to 15 bases. The CDR3 loop is CASSPTIGDYNEQFF. CDR3 coding DNA: TGTGCCAGCAGCCCCACGATTGGGGATTACAATGAGCAGTTCTTC.

The rearrangement uses TRBV15 and TRBJ1-2; 7 bases match TRBD1. The V gene's germline CDR1 is LNHNV and CDR2 YYDKDF (reference sequence). The CDR3 extends over 15 amino acids. The ends lost 8 bases at V and 6 bases at J; junction bases unmatched: 15. The chain's CDR3 is CATEGARRARDGYTF. CDR3 coding DNA: TGTGCCACCGAGGGGGCGCGAAGGGCACGTGATGGCTACACCTTC.

The table lists this clonotype with a count of one. The chain has TRBV7-6 and TRBJ2-3, with D perhaps TRBD1 (6 bases). Germline lookup yields CDR1 SGHVS and CDR2 FNYEAQ. The CDR3 extends over 15 amino acids. V was shortened by 5 bases and J by 2 bases, with 14 bases between the two germline ends. CDR3 DNA: TGTGCCAGCAGCCCAGGGGACCTACTCACAGATACGCAGTATTTT. Its translation is CASSPGDLLTDTQYF.

This clonotype was counted a few times. V gene TRBV11-2 combines with J gene TRBJ1-1, with D perhaps TRBD1 (6 bases). Trimming pared 3 bases from V and 9 bases from J, leaving 17 bases between. CDR1 and CDR2 (germline): SGHAT, FQNNGV. This CDR3 is built from 14 residues. CDR3 loop: CASSLIGGQGKAFF. The CDR3 DNA reads TGTGCCAGCAGCTTGATCGGGGGGCAGGGTAAAGCTTTCTTT. The variable domain in full, completed from reference TRBV11-2 and TRBJ1-1, reads EAGVAQSPRYKIIEKRQSVAFWCNPISGHATLYWYQQILGQGPKLLIQFQNNGVVDDSQLPKDRFSAERLKGVDSTLKIQPAKLEDSAVYLCASSLIGGQGKAFFGQGTRLTVV.

V and J are TRBV4-1 and TRBJ2-5; D might be TRBD1 (6 bases). From germline, CDR1 is MGHRA and CDR2 YSYEKL. V lost 1 base, J lost 3 bases, and 6 bases lay in between. The length of the CDR3 is 13 residues. CDR3 DNA: TGCGCCAGCAGCCAAGCAGGGGAAGAGACCCAGTACTTC. Amino acid sequence: CASSQAGEETQYF.